The rows below give T cell receptor beta chains drawn from one sample of a study of graft-versus-host responses after intestinal transplantation. These receptors are not linked to any known antigen. Measured with immunoSEQ multiplex PCR; TCRdb has only the in-frame clones, and not every one. The table lists approximately 130,000 clones, approximately 94% of them singletons. The sequences come from unstimulated CD4+ T cells sorted from spleen or lymph node cells, collected before intestinal transplant. These receptors all come from a human donor who received an intestinal transplant. Both conserved end residues are part of each CDR3. The D gene is left open where the match is weak. A clone size is listed for some rows: how often the clone was seen (once, few, many), or a class if it is expanded.

abundance	j_gene	v_gene	d_gene	CDR3nt	CDR3aa
NA	TRBJ1-1	TRBV7-8	TRBD1	TGTGCCAGCAGCTGGACAGGGATCGGAGCTTTCTTT	CASSWTGIGAFF
NA	TRBJ1-5	TRBV11-2	NA	TGTGCCAGCAGCTTAGATATAGGACAGTCCAATCAGCCCCAGCATTTT	CASSLDIGQSNQPQHF
NA	TRBJ2-7	TRBV5-1	NA	TGCGCCAGCAGCCACACGACCGGCTCCTACGAGCAGTACTTC	CASSHTTGSYEQYF
NA	TRBJ2-7	TRBV7-9	NA	TGTGCCAGCAGCCGCATCAGTCGTGACGAGCAGTACTTC	CASSRISRDEQYF
NA	TRBJ2-3	TRBV29-1	NA	TGCAGCGCCGGGGCCACAGATACGCAGTATTTT	CSAGATDTQYF
NA	TRBJ2-7	TRBV2	NA	TGTGCCAGCAGTGGGGCTAACAGGGGGGGCTACGAGCAGTACTTC	CASSGANRGGYEQYF
NA	TRBJ2-1	TRBV4-1	NA	TGCGCCAGCAGCCAAGAGACCCCGGGACCCTACAATGAGCAGTTCTTC	CASSQETPGPYNEQFF
NA	TRBJ1-2	TRBV5-6	TRBD1	TGTGCCAGCAGCTTGTGGGACAGGGGAAACTATGGCTACACCTTC	CASSLWDRGNYGYTF
NA	TRBJ2-3	TRBV30	NA	TGTGCCTGGAGTCCTACAGCGGTCGCAGATACGCAGTATTTT	CAWSPTAVADTQYF
NA	TRBJ1-5	TRBV5-6	NA	TGTGCCAGCAGCAAGAGGTACAGTTACTCTTCCCAGCATTTT	CASSKRYSYSSQHF
NA	TRBJ1-1	TRBV7-3	NA	TGTGCCAGCAGCTTATTTTTAAACACTGAAGCTTTCTTT	CASSLFLNTEAFF
NA	TRBJ2-2	TRBV7-9	TRBD1	TGTGCCAGCAGCTTAGCCCGGACAGGCTTCAACACCGGGGAGCTGTTTTTT	CASSLARTGFNTGELFF
NA	TRBJ1-6	TRBV19	NA	TGTGCCAGTCGAAGGAACGCGAATTCACCCCTCCACTTT	CASRRNANSPLHF
NA	TRBJ1-2	TRBV6-5	NA	TGTGCCAGCAGTTACTCTGGTTATGGCTACACCTTC	CASSYSGYGYTF
NA	TRBJ2-7	TRBV18	NA	TGTGCCAGCTCACAGGGGCCCTACGAGCAGTACTTC	CASSQGPYEQYF
NA	TRBJ1-2	TRBV5-5	NA	TGTGCCAGCAGCCACCGTACAGGAGGAGGCTACACCTTC	CASSHRTGGGYTF
few	TRBJ1-2	TRBV5-1	TRBD1	TGCGCCAGCAGCAAAAATCCGGGACAGCTTAGCGGCTACACCTTC	CASSKNPGQLSGYTF
NA	TRBJ1-2	TRBV27	NA	TGTGCCAGCAGTTTTCGGGGAAGCCTACGGGGCTACACCTTC	CASSFRGSLRGYTF
few	TRBJ1-2	TRBV9	NA	TGTGCCAGCAGCGTAGCGGGGCAAAACTATGGCTACACCTTC	CASSVAGQNYGYTF
NA	TRBJ2-5	TRBV11-2	NA	TGTGCCAGCAGCTTAGATTATGTTGAGACCCAGTACTTC	CASSLDYVETQYF
once	TRBJ1-6	TRBV5-1	TRBD1	TGCGCCAGCCGAGGGGGCGGCTCCTATAATTCACCCCTCCACTTT	CASRGGGSYNSPLHF
NA	TRBJ2-7	TRBV13	NA	TGTGCCAGCAGCTTCGCCCGTGGGGGTAGCTCCTACGAGCAGTACTTC	CASSFARGGSSYEQYF